This T cell receptor (beta chain) was profiled in a study of blood T cell repertoires in COVID-19. V lost 7 bases, J lost 1 base, and 9 bases stayed unmatched. CDR1 MDHEN and CDR2 SYDVKM come from the germline V gene. The CDR3 is 16 amino acids. Generated by immunoSEQ multiplex PCR, the TCRdb table keeps only in-frame clones and is missing some. The sample has tens of thousands of clones, 85% seen once; the top ten hold roughly 8.9%. This TCR derives from a man aged 45-65 years with COVID-19, enrolled during active disease. Specimen: peripheral blood. V gene TRBV28 combines with J gene TRBJ1-5; TRBD1 matches at 8 bases. The DNA of the CDR3 is TGTGCCAGCACCAGACAGGGGTCGGGGAGCAATCAGCCCCAGCATTTT. This codes for CASTRQGSGSNQPQHF.